This T cell receptor (beta chain) was observed in a study of CD8 T cells in Susac syndrome. V dropped 5 bases and J dropped 0; count of bases not matched to a gene: 7. Germline V gene sequence: CDR1 MNHNS, CDR2 SASEGT. The CDR3 is 17 amino acids. The patients who served as multiple sclerosis controls were treatment-naive and had stable or active relapsing-remitting disease that fulfilled the revised McDonald criteria. RNA, at about 0.5 to 1 ug, was reverse transcribed with random hexamers. The method of amplification for TCR beta CDR3 was immunoSEQ multiplex PCR, covering 54 Vbeta and 13 Jbeta. One entry per CDR3 protein, called by TCRdb with MiXCR from the immunoSEQ multiplex PCR reads. The profile shows about 300,000 distinct CDR3 sequences, 70% to 90% of them singletons.

The specimen was CD8+ T cells from PBMCs. The J gene is TRBJ2-6, the V gene TRBV6-1, with 7 positions matching TRBD1. The sequence came from a human donor with multiple sclerosis. The CDR3 coding sequence is TGTGCCAGCAGTAGAGACAGGGTTCTCTCTGGGGCCAACGTCCTGACTTTC. Translating gives CASSRDRVLSGANVLTF.